This TCR beta chain was observed in a study of T cell responses to AZD1222 COVID-19 vaccine (dated by TCRdb to the early 2020s). Broadly, across the study: AZD1222 recipients given second doses at about 4 weeks or at about 12 weeks were pooled, since spike-specific TCR depth and breadth were not found to differ between the two schedules. TCR sequencing covered fewer than 250 trial participants: 200 to 210 given two doses of AZD1222 and 26 given two doses of MenACWY control vaccine. Trial participants were enrolled by age into 18-55, 56-69 and 70-plus year subgroups, with around 140, 26 and 57 TCR-sequenced participants respectively. Results the study describes overall, beyond this receptor: Participants were mostly white British, with more females than males. The authors suggested clonal diversity may have been underestimated. Because no day 14 peak-response samples were available, repertoires were characterized only after the peak T cell response. Spike-specific TCR breadth and depth rose significantly after two AZD1222 doses compared with day 0 and with MenACWY recipients. The whole spike protein was spanned by vaccine-associated CD4 TCRs, and dominant responses were seen in regions 160-218 and 743-854. Conclusions about previously exposed vaccinees are limited, since just five or six AZD1222 recipients were seropositive for SARS-CoV-2 at baseline. In the small 56-69-year group, the increase in depth fell short of significance, most likely because of low power. Nearly half of unique spike-specific TCRs reportedly recognized epitopes outside regions mutated in the B.1.351 and B.1.1.7 variants.

Taken with the paper, the label for time point translates to: baseline before first vaccination. Samples from vaccinated people were obtained from the UK trials COV001 and COV002, which included a single-blind randomized controlled phase 2/3 trial of AZD1222 (ChAdOx1 nCoV-19) in healthy adults. For TCRbeta chain sequencing, PBMC samples were collected from trial participants at day 0 and at day 28 after the second dose. About this clone itself: Its antigen is not yet known. The record has no base qualities; no much larger clone is one base away.

The CDR3 regions of human TCRbeta chains were analyzed by immunosequencing. The source study handled its data this way. Repertoire TCRs were matched against a reference library of SARS-CoV-2-specific TCRs generated with the MIRA antigen-specificity platform. Breadth was defined as the fraction of unique TCRs that were SARS-CoV-2-associated. Depth was defined as the fraction of total T cells that were SARS-CoV-2-associated. Using the MIRA data, each spike-specific TCR was mapped to the spike region that the TCR reacts to and placed in a CD4 or CD8 class. Log10-transformed breadth and depth values were compared by one-way ANOVA with Sidak's multiple comparisons tests. TCRdb re-hosts the immuneACCESS table, in-frame sequences only. Its copies lack some clones; in the studies checked, an unresolved V gene accounts for under half of them, and the cause for the rest is not known. V, J and clone size derive from that table, while D and trimming were established from the DNA sequence. Counted in this sample were 100,000 to 150,000 clones; roughly nine tenths of them appeared once. About 1.6% of the sample rests with the top ten.

The V end loses 1 base and the J end loses 6 bases, and a stretch of 1 base separates them. The germline V gene encodes CDR1 LNHDA and CDR2 SQIVND (reference sequence). CDR3 length: 11 amino acids, cysteine to phenylalanine. Only the CDR3 part of the read is kept: 33 bases, read in frame from the first base. The clonotype was recovered from an adult in good health. Recombination joined TRBV19 with TRBJ1-3, with an unclear D gene assignment. The specimen was peripheral blood, collected on day 0 of AZD1222 vaccination. CDR3 protein: CASSIVNTIYF. Read as DNA, the sequence is TGTGCCAGTAGTATAGTAAACACCATATATTTT.